This TCR beta chain was observed in a study of long-term antiretroviral therapy in people with HIV. Study observations and caveats: After ART, diversity increased yet remained lower than transplant donor controls.

This clone was detected a few times. Its target is not known. The assay, immunoSEQ v3.0, was run at survey level. This table comes from immunoSEQ multiplex PCR, and its TCRdb copy is limited to in-frame clones, with some not included. The top ten hold 5% of the sample, which has about 23,000 clones, around 80% seen once. The CDR3 runs 15 residues. The V gene's germline CDR1 is SGHDN and CDR2 FVKESK. Trimming at V came to 2 bases and at J to 7 bases, leaving 3 bases not matched to a gene. In each sample, 1-10 million cryopreserved PBMC were present before DNA extraction. V gene TRBV14 combines with J gene TRBJ1-6; TRBD1 aligns across 9 bases. The sequencing here drew on unsorted PBMCs, taken 0.3 years after starting antiretroviral therapy. The receptor was derived from a man aged 50-60 years with HIV. The CDR3 is CASSQHRGLNSPLHF. The CDR3 bases are TGTGCCAGCAGCCAACACAGGGGGCTGAATTCACCCCTCCACTTT. The whole variable domain, filled in from reference TRBV14 and TRBJ1-6, reads EAGVTQFPSHSVIEKGQTVTLRCDPISGHDNLYWYRRVMGKEIKFLLHFVKESKQDESGMPNNRFLAERTGGTYSTLKVQPAELEDSGVYFCASSQHRGLNSPLHFGNGTRLTVT.